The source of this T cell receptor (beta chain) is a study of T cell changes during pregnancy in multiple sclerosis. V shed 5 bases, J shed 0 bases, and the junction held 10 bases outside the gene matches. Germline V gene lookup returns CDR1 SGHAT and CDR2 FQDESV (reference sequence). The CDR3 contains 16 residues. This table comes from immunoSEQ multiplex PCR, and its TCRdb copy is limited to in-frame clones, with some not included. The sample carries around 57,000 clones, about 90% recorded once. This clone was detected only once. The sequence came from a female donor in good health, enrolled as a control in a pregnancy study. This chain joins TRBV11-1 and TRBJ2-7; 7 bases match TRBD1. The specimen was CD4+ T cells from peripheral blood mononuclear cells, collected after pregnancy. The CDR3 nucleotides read TGTGCCAGCAGCCTGAACCGGGACAGCAGCTCCTACGAGCAGTACTTC. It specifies CASSLNRDSSSYEQYF.